This TCR beta chain stems from a study of blood T cell repertoires in COVID-19. Looking at the study overall: The United States, Italy and Spain were the sources of the acute and convalescent COVID-19 samples. From T cells, B-cell-depleted T cells, or PBMCs came the material, which was cDNA or gDNA.

CDR3 length: 15 residues. V shed 4 bases and J 3 bases; nucleotides not matched to a gene: 7. Looked up from germline, CDR1 is LNHDA and CDR2 is SQIVND (reference sequence). Authors' processing steps: Amplifying reference gene primers gave estimates of nucleated cell counts. Assay used: immunoSEQ multiplex PCR; TCRdb lists only in-frame clones, some missing. V and J calls plus clone size are reproduced from that table; the DNA served to infer D and trimming. Here the sample spans about 46,000 clones, about 85% being singletons. Sequenced: peripheral blood. The V gene is TRBV19, the J gene TRBJ2-7, with 9 bases that match TRBD1. The receptor was derived from a man in his sixties with acute or convalescent COVID-19. CDR3 sequence reads: CASSTTGTGNYEQYF. The CDR3 DNA reads as TGTGCCAGTAGTACCACCGGGACAGGGAACTACGAGCAGTACTTC.